Below, one T cell receptor beta chain is given with its context. Its specificity is not known. The Oncomine TCR Beta short-read assay was applied to DNA of cultured CD4+ T cells. MiXCR was run by TCRdb on the PCR reads, yielding one entry per CDR3 protein. The sample records 20,000 to 25,000 distinct CDR3 sequences, around two fifths being singletons. V shed 3 bases and J 1 base; nucleotides not matched to a gene: 8. This CDR3 comprises 16 residues. The V gene's germline CDR1 is LGHDT and CDR2 YNNKEL (reference sequence). The treatment: approximately 11-day PBMC culture with coronavirus spike peptide pools or control peptides (ViraFEST assay). This entry belongs to a study of vaccination and CD4 T cells after COVID-19.

This TCR was sampled from a human donor who had recovered from COVID-19. Input material: CD4+ T cells from blood, cultured in vitro. The rearrangement joins TRBV3-1 to TRBJ1-1; 7 bases agree with TRBD1. CDR3 region: CASSHRHRGPNTEAFF. The CDR3 nucleotides are TGTGCCAGCAGCCATAGGCACAGGGGACCGAACACTGAAGCTTTCTTT. The full variable domain, with the rest looked up from reference TRBV3-1 and TRBJ1-1, is DTAVSQTPKYLVTQMGNDKSIKCEQNLGHDTMYWYKQDSKKFLKIMFSYNNKELIINETVPNRFSPKSPDKAHLNLHINSLELGDSAVYFCASSHRHRGPNTEAFFGQGTRLTVV.